A single sample is the source of the 26 T cell receptor beta chains below, sequenced in a study of prognosis after radiotherapy for stage I lung cancer. Genomic DNA was the source, and TCR beta CDR3 was amplified from it by two-round multiplex PCR. First-round PCR used primers specific to each TRBV and TRBJ gene. From the multiplex PCR reads, TCRdb called clonotypes with MiXCR, one entry per CDR3 protein. The sample has some 56,000 distinct CDR3 sequences; more than 25% are singletons. Material: PBMCs, obtained before or after stereotactic body radiation therapy (not recorded which). Receptors originate from a donor over 45 with non-small cell lung cancer.

This clonotype was counted between two and nine times. The chain links TRBV30 to TRBJ2-5; 10 positions match TRBD2. Germline V gene lookup returns CDR1 GTSNPN and CDR2 SVGIG (reference sequence). The CDR3 loop spans 15 amino acids. The trim removed 1 base at V and 6 bases at J, leaving 8 bases unmatched. CDR3 in DNA: TGTGCCTGGAGTGCGACTAGCGGGTCCGGGAAGACCCAGTACTTC. It translates to CAWSATSGSGKTQYF.

In this sample, this clonotype turned up many times. The rearrangement uses TRBV11-2 and TRBJ1-4, with a possible D match to TRBD1 (6 bases). The germline CDR1 and CDR2 sequences are SGHAT and FQNNGV. V lost 0 bases and J 10 bases, leaving 12 bases between the germline ends. The CDR3 is made up of 14 amino acids. As DNA, the CDR3 is TGTGCCAGCAGCTTAGAGATGACAGGAGGAAAACTGTTTTTT. The encoded protein is CASSLEMTGGKLFF.

The chain couples TRBV12-3 or TRBV12-4 to TRBJ2-7; 7 bases agree with TRBD1. Trimming at V came to 9 bases and at J to 6 bases, leaving 14 bases not matched to a gene. This CDR3 has 14 amino acids. CDR3 protein: CASLWKGAGGEQYF. In DNA form, the CDR3 reads TGTGCCAGTTTATGGAAGGGAGCAGGGGGCGAGCAGTACTTC.

Many counts were recorded for this clonotype. This rearrangement joins TRBV7-9 to TRBJ1-5, with 8 bases matching TRBD1. V trimming: 5 bases; J trimming: 2 bases; junction bases outside the gene matches: 8. The CDR3 loop spans 16 amino acids. Germline CDR1 and CDR2: SEHNR and FQNEAQ (reference sequence). The CDR3 DNA follows: TGTGCCAGCAGCCCAGGCACAGGGGGACGCAATCAGCCCCAGCATTTT. Protein: CASSPGTGGRNQPQHF.

The chain uses TRBV11-1 and TRBJ2-2; D gene unclear. Trimming removed 3 bases from V and 6 bases from J, with 14 bases in between. This CDR3 contains 15 residues. Germline V gene sequence: CDR1 SGHAT, CDR2 FQDESV (reference sequence). CDR3 residues: CASSLGSMEPGELFF. The CDR3 DNA reads TGTGCCAGCAGCTTGGGGTCAATGGAACCCGGGGAGCTGTTTTTT.

Concerning this clonotype itself: The junction differs from germline at one of its ends, possibly a read error. The V and J genes are TRBV5-1 and TRBJ2-1, with D hard to call. Germline V CDR1 and CDR2: SGHRS, YFSETQ. CDR3 length: 13 residues. The chain's CDR3 is CASSLLGTEEQFF. CDR3 DNA: TGTGCCAGCAGCTTGTTAGGTACCGAAGAGCAGTTCTTC.

This clonotype appeared many times. This rearrangement joins TRBV7-2 to TRBJ1-3; perhaps TRBD1 as D (6 bases). The CDR3 totals 15 residues. Trimming took 5 bases from V and 4 from J, leaving 15 bases between them. The V gene's germline CDR1 is SGHTA and CDR2 FQGNSA. The CDR3 protein is CASSLTTGRGNTIYF. The CDR3 DNA sequence: TGTGCCAGCAGCCTGACGACAGGACGGGGAAACACCATATATTTT.

This clonotype was seen many times. V usage is TRBV5-1 and J usage is TRBJ2-1; 7 bases align to TRBD2. With V trimmed by 0 bases and J by 7 bases, 7 bases remained unmatched. Germline lookup yields CDR1 SGHRS and CDR2 YFSETQ. The CDR3 consists of 15 residues. CDR3 region: CASSLGAGQQNEQFF. CDR3 nucleotide sequence: TGCGCCAGCAGCTTGGGAGCGGGGCAACAGAATGAGCAGTTCTTC.

This clonotype was observed many times. The chain combines TRBV30 with TRBJ1-1; TRBD1 is a possible D gene (6 bases). The CDR3 spans 15 residues. The germline gives CDR1 GTSNPN, CDR2 SVGIG (reference sequence). Trimming cost V 0 bases and J 1 base, with 12 bases left between them. The CDR3 loop reads CAWSVPGAGNTEAFF. The CDR3, as DNA: TGTGCCTGGAGTGTACCGGGGGCAGGGAACACTGAAGCTTTCTTT.

This clonotype has ten or more counts. The rearrangement uses TRBV9 and TRBJ2-5, with a weak D call TRBD2 (5 bases). The CDR3 is 11 residues long. The ends were cut back, 7 bases at V and 5 bases at J, with 9 bases in the middle. Germline V gene sequence: CDR1 SGDLS, CDR2 YYNGEE. For the CDR3, the DNA is TGTGCCAGCGGGAGTGGGGAGACCCAGTACTTC. Translation gives CASGSGETQYF.

With regard to this clonotype: The junction departs from the called germline gene at one end, perhaps through a read error. The gene calls are TRBV6-1 and TRBJ2-7; unclear D gene. The CDR3 is 15 residues long. From germline, CDR1 is MNHNS and CDR2 SASEGT. The CDR3 DNA is TGTGCCAGCAGTGAACTCGGGTGCAGCTCCTACGATCAGTACTTC. Translation: CASSELGCSSYDQYF.

This chain joins TRBV12-3 or TRBV12-4 and TRBJ2-7; 7 nucleotides align to TRBD1. J lost 4 bases, V lost 6 bases, and 12 bases had no gene match. The CDR3 consists of 15 residues. CDR3 region: CASRRTGASSYEQYF. The CDR3 DNA sequence: TGTGCCAGCAGGCGAACAGGGGCCAGCTCGTACGAGCAGTACTTC.

This clonotype has a count of ten or more. The chain employs TRBV11-2 and TRBJ2-2; D not certain. This CDR3 region has 15 residues. V was shortened by 5 bases and J by 0 bases, with 10 bases between the two germline ends. CDR1 and CDR2 from the germline V gene are SGHAT and FQNNGV. The CDR3 protein is CASSLMVANTGELFF. For the CDR3, the DNA is TGTGCCAGCAGCCTCATGGTTGCGAACACCGGGGAGCTGTTTTTT.

This clonotype was recorded many times. The rearrangement joins TRBV5-1 to TRBJ2-7, with 9 positions matching TRBD1. Germline V lookup: CDR1 SGHRS, CDR2 YFSETQ. V shed 2 bases and J 4 bases; nucleotides not matched to a gene: 7. The CDR3 contains 15 residues. The CDR3 is CASSLTGTGRYEQYF. The DNA of the CDR3 is TGCGCCAGCAGCTTAACCGGGACAGGGAGGTACGAGCAGTACTTC.

The chain uses TRBV6-5 and TRBJ2-5; D not resolved. The V gene's germline CDR1 is MNHEY and CDR2 SVGAGI. The germline V and J ends were trimmed by 0 bases and 4 bases, with 15 bases remaining between them. The CDR3 totals 16 residues. The CDR3 loop is CASSYSVSRLGETQYF. The CDR3 coding sequence is TGTGCCAGCAGTTACTCGGTATCTCGTCTCGGAGAGACCCAGTACTTC.

Concerning this clonotype: A clone one base away is much larger, so this may be a read error. The chain joins TRBV9 to TRBJ2-3, with 7 nucleotides matching TRBD1. In germline, CDR1 is SGDLS, CDR2 YYNGEE. This CDR3 comprises 16 residues. V dropped 3 bases and J dropped 4; count of bases not matched to a gene: 11. DNA for the CDR3: TGTGCCAGCAGCGCCCCGCGGACAGGTTTCGCAGATACGCAGTATTTT. Amino acid sequence: CASSAPRTGFADTQYF. Drawing the rest from reference TRBV9 and TRBJ2-3, the complete variable domain is DSGVTQTPKHLITATGQRVTLRCSPRSGDLSVYWYQQSLDQGLQFLIQYYNGEERAKGNILERFSAQQFPDLHSELNLSSLELGDSALYFCASSAPRTGFADTQYFGPGTRLTVL.

To note about this clonotype: A junction end diverges from the germline sequence, so it may reflect a read error. The gene calls are TRBV7-9 and TRBJ1-3; D uncertain. Germline CDR1 and CDR2: SEHNR and FQNEAQ (reference sequence). The CDR3 is 16 amino acids. The CDR3: CASSRGESNSVNTIYF. The CDR3 DNA reads TGTGCCAGCAGCCGAGGTGAGAGTAACTCTGTAAACACCATATATTTT.

A word on this clonotype: It may be a read error: a sequence one base away is much more abundant. The conserved phenylalanine or tryptophan normally closing the CDR3 is absent here, so this likely arose from a read error. Written as DNA, the CDR3 is TGTGCCAGCAGCCCCGGGAGTTACAAAGAGACCCAGTACTTA. Amino acid sequence: CASSPGSYKETQYL. This chain uses TRBV7-2 with TRBJ2-5, with a weak D call TRBD2 (6 bases). Germline lookup yields CDR1 SGHTA and CDR2 FQGNSA. The CDR3 extends over 14 amino acids. The germline V and J ends were trimmed by 5 bases and 3 bases, with 13 bases remaining between them.

The table lists this clonotype with a few counts. A single base separates this from a much larger clone, so it may be a read error. This chain joins TRBV6-5 and TRBJ1-3, with unresolved D. Germline CDR1 reads MNHEY; CDR2 reads SVGAGI. There are 16 residues in the CDR3. V lost 0 bases, J lost 8 bases, and 17 bases lay in between. DNA for the CDR3: TGTGCCAGCAGTTACTCGACCGTGCCGCAGGTGTACACCATATATTTT. It is translated as CASSYSTVPQVYTIYF.

This clonotype has ten or more counts. This chain connects TRBV18 to TRBJ2-2; a possible D gene is TRBD1 (6 bases). V was clipped by 4 bases and J by 4 bases, with 22 bases between them. The germline V gene encodes CDR1 KGHSH and CDR2 LQKENI. The CDR3 totals 18 residues. In DNA form, the CDR3 reads TGTGCCAGCTCACGGGTGAAATCGGGACACCGCGGCACCGGGGAGCTGTTTTTT. Its translation: CASSRVKSGHRGTGELFF.

This chain uses TRBV5-1 with TRBJ2-4, with D perhaps assigned TRBD1 or TRBD2 (5 bases each). The CDR3 extends over 14 amino acids. Per the germline V gene, CDR1 is SGHRS and CDR2 is YFSETQ. V gave up 3 bases and J gave up 0 bases, with 7 bases separating them. CDR3: CASSSGTAKNIQYF. As DNA, the CDR3 is TGCGCCAGCAGCTCAGGGACAGCCAAAAACATTCAGTACTTC.

In this sample, this clonotype turned up many times. This CDR3 reads CATSPWGQFSGNTIYF. CDR3 DNA sequence: TGTGCCACCAGCCCTTGGGGGCAGTTCTCTGGAAACACCATATATTTT. V is TRBV15 and J is TRBJ1-3; tentative D call: TRBD1 (6 bases). With 5 bases removed from V and 0 bases from J, the gap between germline ends came to 14 bases. This CDR3 contains 16 residues. Germline V gives CDR1 LNHNV, CDR2 YYDKDF (reference sequence).

For this clonotype: A far larger clone differs by one base, so this is likely a read error. The chain is built from TRBV6-5 and TRBJ2-1; perhaps TRBD1 as D (5 bases). The CDR3 has 12 residues. In germline, CDR1 is MNHEY, CDR2 SVGAGI. This CDR3 is CASSPTGPKQLF. For the CDR3, the DNA is TGTGCCAGCAGCCCTACAGGACCCAAGCAGTTATTC.

Concerning this clonotype itself: A single base is all that separates this from a far larger clone, so a read error is likely. This chain connects TRBV6-9 to TRBJ1-5, with 8 bases that match TRBD1. The V segment lost 4 bases and the J segment 1 base; nucleotides outside the gene matches: 6. The CDR3 extends over 16 amino acids. Germline loops: CDR1 MNHGY, CDR2 SVAAGI. CDR3 nucleotide sequence: TGTGCCAGCAGTTTCCGGACAGGGCTAAGCAATCAGCCCCAGCATTTT. This gives the protein CASSFRTGLSNQPQHF.

Notes on this clonotype: One junction end does not reproduce the germline sequence, and a read error may be involved. The CDR3 nucleotides read TGTGCCAGCAATGAAGGAAGTGTTGCAGATACGCAGTATTTT. Translation: CASNEGSVADTQYF. The chain uses TRBV6-1 and TRBJ2-3; D is unresolved. Germline V CDR1 and CDR2: MNHNS, SASEGT. This CDR3 is built from 14 residues.

This clonotype was seen many times. V and J are TRBV6-1 and TRBJ1-2; 8 positions agree with TRBD1. After removal of 11 bases from V and 6 bases from J, the junction contained 14 bases not matched to a gene. The CDR3 runs 14 residues. Germline assignment: CDR1 MNHNS and CDR2 SASEGT. The CDR3 DNA is TGTGCCGCACATAGGGACAGGAGACATCATGGCTACACCTTC. Translation: CAAHRDRRHHGYTF.